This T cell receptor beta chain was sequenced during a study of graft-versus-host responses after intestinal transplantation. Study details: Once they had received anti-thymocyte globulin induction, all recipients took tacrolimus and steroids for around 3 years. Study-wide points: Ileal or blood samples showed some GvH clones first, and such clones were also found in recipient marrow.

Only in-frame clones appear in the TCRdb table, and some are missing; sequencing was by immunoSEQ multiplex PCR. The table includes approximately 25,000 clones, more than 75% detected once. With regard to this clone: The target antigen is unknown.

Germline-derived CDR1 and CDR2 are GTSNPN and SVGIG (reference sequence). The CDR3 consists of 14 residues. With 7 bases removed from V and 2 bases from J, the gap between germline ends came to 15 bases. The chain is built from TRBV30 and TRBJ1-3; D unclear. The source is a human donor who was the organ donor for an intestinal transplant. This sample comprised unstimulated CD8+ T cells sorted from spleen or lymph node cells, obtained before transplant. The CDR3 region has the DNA TGTGCCTCGGACGGCGGGGAACCTGGAAACACCATATATTTT. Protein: CASDGGEPGNTIYF. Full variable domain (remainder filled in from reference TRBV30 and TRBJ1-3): SQTIHQWPATLVQPVGSPLSLECTVEGTSNPNLYWYRQAAGRGLQLLFYSVGIGQISSEVPQNLSASRPQDRQFILSSKKLLLSDSGFYLCASDGGEPGNTIYFGEGSWLTVV.